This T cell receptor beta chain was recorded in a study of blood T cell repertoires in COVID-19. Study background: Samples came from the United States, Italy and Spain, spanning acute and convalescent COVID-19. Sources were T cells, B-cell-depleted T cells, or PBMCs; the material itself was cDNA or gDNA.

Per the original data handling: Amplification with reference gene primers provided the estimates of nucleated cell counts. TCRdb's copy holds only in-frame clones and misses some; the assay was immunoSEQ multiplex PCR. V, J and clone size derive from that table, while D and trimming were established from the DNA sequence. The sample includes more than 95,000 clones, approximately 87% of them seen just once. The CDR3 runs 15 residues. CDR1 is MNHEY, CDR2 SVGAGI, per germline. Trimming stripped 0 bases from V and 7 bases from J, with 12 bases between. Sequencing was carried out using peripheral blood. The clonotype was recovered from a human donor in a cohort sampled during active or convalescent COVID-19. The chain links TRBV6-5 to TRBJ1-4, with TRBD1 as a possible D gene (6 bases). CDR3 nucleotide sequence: TGTGCCAGCAGTTACTCCGGGGGGGGCGGTGAAAAACTGTTTTTT. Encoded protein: CASSYSGGGGEKLFF.